This entry features one TCR beta chain sequence. While infection was still active, Seattle patients were enrolled and then followed longitudinally. V lost 2 bases to trimming and J lost 7 bases, with 8 bases between them. The CDR3 is 12 residues long. The germline gives CDR1 SNHLY, CDR2 FYNNEI. This sample is drawn from a study of blood T cell repertoires in COVID-19. On the study more broadly: Samples taken during acute and convalescent COVID-19 were collected in the United States, Italy and Spain.

In the original processing: Estimation of nucleated cell counts was performed using reference gene primer amplification. Assay: immunoSEQ multiplex PCR; the TCRdb copy retains only in-frame clones and omits some. The D gene and trimming were derived from the DNA, and the V and J assignments and clone size from that table. The sample holds 75,000 to 80,000 clones, 80% to 90% seen once. This clonotype was obtained from a man between 60 and 75 years old with COVID-19, enrolled during active disease. The sample taken for sequencing was peripheral blood. This rearrangement joins TRBV2 to TRBJ2-5; a possible D gene is TRBD1 (6 bases). CDR3 region: CASSEIQGTQYF. The DNA for the CDR3 is TGTGCCAGCAGTGAAATACAGGGGACCCAGTACTTC. The entire variable domain, with the rest obtained from reference TRBV2 and TRBJ2-5, is as follows: EPEVTQTPSHQVTQMGQEVILRCVPISNHLYFYWYRQILGQKVEFLVSFYNNEISEKSEIFDDQFSVERPDGSNFTLKIRSTKLEDSAMYFCASSEIQGTQYFGPGTRLLVL.